The entry below describes one T cell receptor (beta chain). This sample is drawn from a study of blood T cell repertoires in COVID-19. Germline V gene data show CDR1 as LGHDT and CDR2 as YNNKEL (reference sequence). V lost 1 base to trimming and J lost 2 bases, with 12 bases between them. This CDR3 is 15 amino acids long. Only in-frame clones appear in the TCRdb table, and some are missing; sequencing was by immunoSEQ multiplex PCR. The sample records 300,000 to 400,000 clones, roughly 90% being singletons. The receptor's source is a man aged 60 to 69 who had recovered from COVID-19. This chain uses TRBV3-1 (or the pseudogene TRBV3-2) with TRBJ2-7; D is possibly TRBD1 (5 bases). The source material was PBMCs or T cells enriched from blood (not recorded which). The CDR3 is CASSQATGQAYEQYF. In DNA, the CDR3 is TGTGCCAGCAGCCAAGCCACAGGCCAAGCCTACGAGCAGTACTTC.